These T cell receptor beta chains were read from a single sample in a study of cytomegalovirus exposure and HLA in healthy donors. Profiled with immunoSEQ multiplex PCR; TCRdb holds only in-frame clones, not every one. The data contain over 95,000 clones, approximately 69% of them singletons. Sequences were obtained from PBMCs. The source is a woman between 40 and 50 years old in good health and CMV-seropositive. Both conserved end residues are part of each CDR3. The D gene is left open where the match is weak. Size is omitted from some rows. Given values are once, few, many or a class for expanded clones.

abundance | d_gene | j_gene | v_gene | CDR3aa | CDR3nt
. | TRBD1 | TRBJ1-4 | TRBV6-5 | CASSYRGQGPEKLFF | TGTGCCAGCAGTTATAGAGGACAGGGGCCTGAAAAACTGTTTTTT
once | TRBD1 | TRBJ1-2 | TRBV13 | CASSFRDRAYYGYTF | TGTGCCAGCAGCTTCCGGGACAGGGCTTACTATGGCTACACCTTC
few | . | TRBJ1-4 | TRBV15 | CATSRDRGNEKLFF | TGTGCCACCAGCAGAGATCGCGGCAATGAAAAACTGTTTTTT
. | . | TRBJ2-7 | TRBV7-3 | CASSPDSRGSEQYF | TGTGCCAGCAGCCCAGACAGTCGAGGCTCCGAGCAGTACTTC
. | TRBD1 | TRBJ2-5 | TRBV5-6 | CASTPRDRAETQYF | TGTGCCAGCACCCCGCGGGACAGGGCGGAGACCCAGTACTTC
. | TRBD2 | TRBJ2-5 | TRBV19 | CASSPYRTRRETQYF | TGTGCCAGTAGTCCTTACAGGACTAGAAGGGAGACCCAGTACTTC
. | . | TRBJ2-7 | TRBV5-6 | CASSWITGPEQYF | TGTGCCAGCAGCTGGATAACAGGGCCCGAGCAGTACTTC
. | TRBD1 | TRBJ1-4 | TRBV15 | CATGQGRAWNEKLFF | TGTGCCACAGGACAGGGGCGGGCTTGGAATGAAAAACTGTTTTTT
few | TRBD1 | TRBJ1-5 | TRBV5-8 | CASSRDSFGNQPQHF | TGTGCCAGCAGCCGGGACAGTTTTGGCAATCAGCCCCAGCATTTT
once | . | TRBJ1-3 | TRBV6-5 | CASSPESSSGNTIYF | TGTGCCAGCAGCCCCGAATCTAGCTCTGGAAACACCATATATTTT
. | TRBD1 | TRBJ2-2 | TRBV27 | CASRPGQRTASNTGELFF | TGTGCCAGCAGACCGGGACAGAGGACCGCTTCGAACACCGGGGAGCTGTTTTTT
. | TRBD2 | TRBJ2-1 | TRBV6-6 | CASSRTSGGGNEQFF | TGTGCCAGCAGTAGGACTAGCGGGGGAGGTAATGAGCAGTTCTTC
few | . | TRBJ1-3 | TRBV30 | CAWSVNSRNTIYF | TGTGCCTGGAGTGTAAACTCGAGAAACACCATATATTTT
. | TRBD2 | TRBJ2-1 | TRBV7-6 | CASSYTSGAQFF | TGTGCCAGCAGTTATACTAGCGGGGCGCAGTTCTTC
. | TRBD2 | TRBJ2-1 | TRBV5-1 | CASSLYPSGYNEQFF | TGCGCCAGCAGCTTGTATCCTAGCGGATACAATGAGCAGTTCTTC
. | . | TRBJ1-1 | TRBV30 | CAWTTRGARNGFF | TGTGCCTGGACCACTCGGGGGGCCCGGAACGGTTTCTTT
. | TRBD2 | TRBJ2-1 | TRBV5-1 | CASSSGTSGRDEQFF | TGCGCCAGCAGTTCCGGGACTAGCGGGAGAGACGAGCAGTTCTTC
. | . | TRBJ2-2 | TRBV5-1 | CASSLSGSDTGELFF | TGCGCCAGCAGCTTGTCAGGGTCGGACACCGGGGAGCTGTTTTTT
. | . | TRBJ2-5 | TRBV5-6 | CASSLGRGETQYF | TGTGCCAGCAGCTTGGGTAGAGGGGAGACCCAGTACTTC
. | . | TRBJ2-3 | TRBV4-3 | CASSQGQRSDTQYF | TGCGCCAGCAGCCAAGGGCAGAGGTCAGATACGCAGTATTTT
once | . | TRBJ2-7 | TRBV6-1 | CATRPPQGTYEQYF | TGTGCCACCCGGCCCCCGCAGGGAACCTACGAGCAGTACTTC
. | . | TRBJ2-7 | TRBV10-3 | CAISERVREQYF | TGTGCCATCAGTGAGCGGGTTCGGGAGCAGTACTTC
. | TRBD1 | TRBJ1-1 | TRBV18 | CASSQETGGYTEAFF | TGTGCCAGCTCACAAGAGACAGGGGGTTACACTGAAGCTTTCTTT
. | TRBD2 | TRBJ2-3 | TRBV4-2 | CASSQTSGGATDTQYF | TGTGCCAGCAGCCAAACCAGCGGGGGGGCAACAGATACGCAGTATTTT
once | . | TRBJ2-1 | TRBV19 | CASSIVEGNEQFF | TGTGCCAGTAGTATAGTGGAGGGAAATGAGCAGTTCTTC
. | TRBD2 | TRBJ2-1 | TRBV5-1 | CASSPLADPNEQFF | TGCGCCAGCAGCCCCCTAGCGGACCCCAATGAGCAGTTCTTC
. | TRBD1 | TRBJ1-1 | TRBV19 | CASRGTGVTEAFF | TGTGCCAGCAGGGGGACAGGGGTCACTGAAGCTTTCTTT
. | . | TRBJ1-1 | TRBV19 | CASSMGGRGAFF | TGTGCCAGTAGTATGGGGGGGCGCGGGGCTTTCTTT
. | . | TRBJ2-1 | TRBV5-1 | CASSLDYRSRFF | TGCGCCAGCAGCTTAGACTATAGGTCGCGGTTCTTC
. | . | TRBJ2-7 | TRBV7-6 | CASSLASSEQYF | TGTGCCAGCAGCTTAGCGTCTTCCGAGCAGTACTTC
. | . | TRBJ2-7 | TRBV5-1 | CASSLRDSSSSYEQYF | TGCGCCAGCAGCTTAAGAGACTCATCGAGCTCCTACGAGCAGTACTTC
. | . | TRBJ2-7 | TRBV5-1 | CASSLQGSAFYEQYF | TGCGCCAGCAGCTTGCAGGGGTCAGCATTCTACGAGCAGTACTTC
. | TRBD1 | TRBJ1-1 | TRBV6-5 | CATSHRGHTEAFF | TGTGCCACCAGTCACAGGGGGCATACTGAAGCTTTCTTT
. | . | TRBJ2-2 | TRBV7-3 | CASSFLTGELFF | TGTGCCAGCAGCTTCCTCACCGGGGAGCTGTTTTTT
. | TRBD2 | TRBJ2-7 | TRBV7-3 | CASSLSGGYYEQYF | TGTGCCAGCAGCTTAAGCGGGGGATACTACGAGCAGTACTTC
. | TRBD2 | TRBJ2-3 | TRBV7-6 | CASSSPGTSGTDTQYF | TGTGCCAGCAGCTCGCCCGGGACTAGCGGCACAGATACGCAGTATTTT
. | . | TRBJ2-7 | TRBV7-9 | CASSSPSGYEQYF | TGTGCCAGCAGCTCGCCCTCAGGGTACGAGCAGTACTTC
. | TRBD2 | TRBJ2-7 | TRBV5-4 | CASSPSKTSGSHEQYF | TGTGCCAGCAGCCCCTCTAAGACTAGCGGGAGCCACGAGCAGTACTTC
. | TRBD2 | TRBJ2-5 | TRBV6-6 | CASSFLAGIQETQYF | TGTGCCAGCAGTTTTCTAGCGGGGATCCAAGAGACCCAGTACTTC
. | TRBD2 | TRBJ2-6 | TRBV18 | CASSPLGAASGRSGANVLTF | TGTGCCAGCTCACCACTTGGGGCGGCTAGCGGGAGGTCCGGGGCCAACGTCCTGACTTTC
. | TRBD2 | TRBJ2-1 | TRBV30 | CAWSVSWGASGPYNEQFF | TGTGCCTGGAGTGTATCCTGGGGGGCTAGCGGGCCCTACAATGAGCAGTTCTTC
. | . | TRBJ1-2 | TRBV7-2 | CASRWTTDHFDGYTF | TGTGCCAGCAGATGGACAACCGACCATTTTGATGGCTACACCTTC
few | . | TRBJ1-1 | TRBV7-6 | CASSPRGTRTGTEAFF | TGTGCCAGCAGCCCAAGGGGGACGAGGACGGGCACTGAAGCTTTCTTT